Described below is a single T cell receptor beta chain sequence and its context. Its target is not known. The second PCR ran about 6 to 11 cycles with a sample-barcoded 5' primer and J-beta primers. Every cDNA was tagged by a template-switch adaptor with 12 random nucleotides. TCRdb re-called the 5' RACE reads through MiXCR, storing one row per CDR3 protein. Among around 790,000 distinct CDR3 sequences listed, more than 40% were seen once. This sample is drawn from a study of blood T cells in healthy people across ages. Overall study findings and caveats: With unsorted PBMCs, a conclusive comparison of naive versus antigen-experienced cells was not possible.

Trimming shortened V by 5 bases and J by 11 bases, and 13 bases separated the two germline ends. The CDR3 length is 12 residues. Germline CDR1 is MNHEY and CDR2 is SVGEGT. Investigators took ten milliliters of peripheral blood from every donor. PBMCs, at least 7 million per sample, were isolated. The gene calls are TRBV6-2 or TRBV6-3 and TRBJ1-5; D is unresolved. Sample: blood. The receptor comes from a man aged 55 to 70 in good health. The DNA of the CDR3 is TGTGCCAGCAGTCCCGCAGGTCTAACCCAGCATTTT. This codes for CASSPAGLTQHF.